This T cell receptor beta chain is drawn from a study of blood T cells in healthy people across ages (dated by TCRdb to about 2015). About the full investigation: In model experiments, template switching captured about one uniquely barcoded TCR beta cDNA molecule for every two T cells. The study measured age-related changes in TCR beta repertoire diversity using deep sequencing normalized with unique cDNA molecular identifiers. Four age groups were formed from the donors: young (average approximately 15 years), middle-aged (around 41), aged (approximately 60) and long-lived (roughly 88). Using the same blood draw, the study looked at two additional independent replicas of 1 million unique cDNA reads for two donors, one aged 18 to 30 and the other aged 80 or older. To avoid experimental bias, donors of different ages were spread randomly across the sequencing lanes.

Comments on this clonotype: Its antigen specificity is not known. Per-base quality was not reported, and no clone a single base away is much larger than it.

The donors were a few dozen Caucasian individuals from Russia, aged 6 to 90 years, who were systemically healthy. Each donor gave about 11 milliliters of peripheral blood, drawn into EDTA-treated Vacutainer tubes. Ficoll-Paque density-gradient centrifugation was used to isolate PBMCs, with at least 6.5 million per sample. Total RNA, at least 5.5 micrograms per sample, was extracted from PBMCs with Trizol reagent. The percentages of naive CD45RAhigh/CD27high T cells were determined by flow cytometry on a PBMC aliquot from every donor. To prepare the library, 5' RACE was applied. TCRdb lists the instrument as Illumina HiSeq 2500. A second about 7 to 11 cycle PCR used a sample-barcoded 5' primer and a J-beta primer mix. A template-switch 5' adaptor carrying 12 random nucleotides introduced a unique molecular identifier onto each TCR beta cDNA molecule. Each sample yielded at least 3 million CDR3-containing paired-end reads. All of the RNA was converted into first-strand cDNA using the Mint cDNA synthesis kit, with a TRBC-specific oligonucleotide serving as the primer. After uracil-DNA glycosylase treatment, a first 18-cycle PCR used universal primers M1SS and BC2_uni_R on all cDNA. In the source study's methods: Each sample was normalized by randomly selecting 1 million high-quality reads, each carrying a distinct molecular identifier. Reads with shared molecular identifiers were discarded instead of being binned into consensus sequences. MiTCR, run with a Q25 quality threshold and the strictest error-elimination algorithm, handled CDR3 identification, clonotype clustering and error correction. Lower-bound total TCR beta diversity was estimated with a nonparametric unseen species model using Euler transformation. TCRdb trimmed the raw reads at Q25, called clones with MiXCR and kept productive beta chains. Duplicate CDR3 protein sequences are folded into a single record with the most common DNA and genes. In this record, the V and J calls reflect TCRdb's handling and not the investigators' own analysis. In this sample the table shows hundreds of thousands of distinct CDR3 sequences, approximately 59% of which occur a single time. The ten largest clonotypes hold over 30% of the sample.

What the authors observed across the whole study: Compared with the aged group, the long-lived group had more naive CD4+ T cells, fewer expanded clones and increased TCR diversity, suggesting age selection. Estimates of total diversity from one million sequenced T cells were regarded as lower bounds and underestimates. Donor CMV infection status was unknown, potentially confounding age-related changes in expanded clonotypes. A strong correlation was found between observed TCR beta diversity and the percentage of naive T cells measured by flow cytometry. Observed TCR beta diversity per million T cells fell roughly linearly with age, and a significant reduction was already apparent by age about 36. Conclusive comparison of naive and antigen-experienced compartments was prevented by the profiling of bulk unsorted PBMCs.

V was cut back by 1 base and J by 4 bases, leaving a gap of 15 bases between them. The CDR3 sequence holds 16 residues, the cysteine and phenylalanine included. Left in the record is the CDR3 DNA by itself, 48 bases read in frame from the first base. In the germline V gene, CDR1 corresponds to SGHTA and CDR2 to FQGNSA. Here the chain combines TRBV7-2 and TRBJ2-3; the D gene is perhaps TRBD1, on 5 matching bases. This sequence was found in a man aged 55 to 70 in good health. The sequencing sample was made of blood. The bases are TGTGCCAGCAGCTTAGGGGGCGCTAGTTTCGCAGATACGCAGTATTTT. It encodes CASSLGGASFADTQYF.